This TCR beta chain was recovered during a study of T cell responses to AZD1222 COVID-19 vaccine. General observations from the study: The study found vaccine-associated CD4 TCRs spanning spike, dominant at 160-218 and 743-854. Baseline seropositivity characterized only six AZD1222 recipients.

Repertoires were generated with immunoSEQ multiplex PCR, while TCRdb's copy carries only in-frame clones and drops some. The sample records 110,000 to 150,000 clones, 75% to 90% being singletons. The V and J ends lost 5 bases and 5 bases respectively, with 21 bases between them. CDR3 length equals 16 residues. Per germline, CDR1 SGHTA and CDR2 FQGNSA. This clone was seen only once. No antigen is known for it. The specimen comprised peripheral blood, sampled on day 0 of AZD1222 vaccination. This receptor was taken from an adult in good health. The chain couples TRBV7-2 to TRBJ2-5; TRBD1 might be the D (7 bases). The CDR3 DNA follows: TGTGCCAGCAGCCTAATGGGGGCAGGGGGGAAGGAGACCCAGTACTTC. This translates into CASSLMGAGGKETQYF.